A single sample gave rise to the 19 T cell receptor beta chains below, sequenced in a study of T cells after yellow fever vaccination. TCRdb redid the calling of the 5' RACE reads with MiXCR, one entry per CDR3 protein. Of hundreds of thousands of distinct CDR3 sequences listed, roughly 12% were seen once; the top ten hold approximately 15%. The sample here was PBMCs, taken on the day of the yellow fever booster vaccination. These receptors were collected from a man aged 25-45 years who received the YFV17D yellow fever vaccine.

This clonotype was recorded a few times. The chain combines TRBV5-1 with TRBJ1-1; weak D call: TRBD1 (6 bases). Looked up from germline, CDR1 is SGHRS and CDR2 is YFSETQ. This CDR3 comprises 12 residues. Trimming stripped 1 base from V and 11 bases from J, with 12 bases between. Here the CDR3 reads CASSLTGIYAFF. DNA of the CDR3: TGCGCCAGCAGCTTGACAGGGATTTATGCTTTCTTT.

This rearrangement joins TRBV19 to TRBJ2-3; D possibly matches TRBD1 or TRBD2 (5 bases each). Germline CDR1 reads LNHDA; CDR2 reads SQIVND (reference sequence). The V gene lost 3 bases and the J gene lost 2 bases, with 9 bases spanning the gap. The CDR3 runs to 14 residues. Here the CDR3 reads CASSIMGDTDTQYF. CDR3 nucleotide sequence: TGTGCCAGTAGTATCATGGGGGACACAGATACGCAGTATTTT. Looking up the rest from reference TRBV19 and TRBJ2-3 gives the full variable domain: DGGITQSPKYLFRKEGQNVTLSCEQNLNHDAMYWYRQDPGQGLRLIYYSQIVNDFQKGDIAEGYSVSREKKESFPLTVTSAQKNPTAFYLCASSIMGDTDTQYFGPGTRLTVL.

The rearrangement uses TRBV12-3 or TRBV12-4 and TRBJ2-7; D is possibly TRBD1 or TRBD2 (5 bases each). The CDR3 spans 14 residues. V gave up 5 bases and J gave up 3 bases, with 14 bases separating them. The DNA of the CDR3 is TGTGCCAGCAGTGGGGGAGAGGGAATCTACGAGCAGTACTTC. It is translated as CASSGGEGIYEQYF.

This sequence joins TRBV9 and TRBJ2-1; D ambiguous. Trimming pared 0 bases from V and 3 bases from J, leaving 16 bases between. Germline V CDR1 and CDR2: SGDLS, YYNGEE. The CDR3 runs to 17 residues. CDR3 protein: CASSVGSRAPDYNEQFF. The CDR3 bases are TGTGCCAGCAGCGTAGGGTCAAGAGCCCCGGACTACAATGAGCAGTTCTTC.

At least ten counts were recorded for this clonotype. V is TRBV28 and J is TRBJ2-1; D gene uncertain. Germline V gene lookup returns CDR1 MDHEN and CDR2 SYDVKM. This CDR3 contains 10 residues. V lost 6 bases and J 6 bases, leaving 3 bases between the germline ends. The CDR3 sequence is CASSFNEQFF. The CDR3 DNA reads as TGTGCCAGCAGCTTCAATGAGCAGTTCTTC.

This clonotype was recorded many times. The chain has TRBV7-9 and TRBJ2-1; D is perhaps TRBD1 (6 bases). The CDR3 extends over 15 amino acids. Germline V gives CDR1 SEHNR, CDR2 FQNEAQ (reference sequence). Trimming removed 2 bases at V and 3 bases at J, with 11 bases between. The CDR3 protein is CASSLRAGDYNEQFF. CDR3 bases: TGTGCCAGCAGCTTAAGGGCAGGGGACTACAATGAGCAGTTCTTC.

The chain uses TRBV4-3 and TRBJ2-2, with D possibly TRBD2 on 6 matching bases. The V end lost 1 base, the J end lost 5 bases, and 14 bases lay between the germline ends. Germline V gene data show CDR1 as LGHNA and CDR2 as YSLEER. This CDR3 is 16 amino acids long. CDR3 loop: CASSQGREKRTGELFF. In DNA form, the CDR3 reads TGCGCCAGCAGCCAAGGGAGGGAGAAAAGGACCGGGGAGCTGTTTTTT.

This chain joins TRBV7-2 and TRBJ2-7, with 7 bases lining up with TRBD1. V was clipped by 3 bases and J by 4 bases; unmatched bases: 6. The CDR3 totals 14 residues. Per germline, CDR1 SGHTA and CDR2 FQGNSA. Here the CDR3 reads CASSLGQRKYEQYF. The CDR3 DNA reads TGTGCCAGCAGCTTGGGACAGCGGAAATACGAGCAGTACTTC.

The chain links TRBV20-1 to TRBJ2-1, with 7 bases aligning to TRBD2. With 8 bases clipped from V and 1 base from J, the junction kept 8 bases outside the gene matches. Germline V gene data show CDR1 as DFQATT and CDR2 as SNEGSKA (reference sequence). The CDR3 contains 14 residues. Here the CDR3 DNA reads TGCAGTATAACGGGCGGGAGTTCCTACAATGAGCAGTTCTTC. Translated, it gives CSITGGSSYNEQFF.

There are a few counts of this clonotype. The chain employs TRBV27 and TRBJ2-7, with D perhaps TRBD1 or TRBD2 (5 bases each). Germline V lookup: CDR1 MNHEY, CDR2 SMNVEV (reference sequence). Trimming took off 7 bases at V and 3 bases at J, with 19 bases between the two ends. The CDR3 length is 15 residues. CDR3 coding DNA: TGTGCCAGCACCCCCAGGTGGGGGATAGGCTACGAGCAGTACTTC. Its protein is CASTPRWGIGYEQYF.

This clonotype was counted only a few times. This chain links TRBV20-1 with TRBJ2-1, with unresolved D. Germline CDR1 DFQATT, CDR2 SNEGSKA (reference sequence). The CDR3 runs to 14 residues. V lost 7 bases and J 1 base, leaving 14 bases between the germline ends. Here the CDR3 reads CSEKVGGSYNEQFF. CDR3 nucleotides: TGCAGTGAGAAAGTAGGCGGATCCTACAATGAGCAGTTCTTC.

The chain recombines TRBV12-3 or TRBV12-4 with TRBJ2-7; D gene unclear. There are 14 residues in the CDR3. Trimming stripped 2 bases from V and 4 bases from J, with 12 bases between. The CDR3 DNA reads as TGTGCCAGCAGTTTAATGGGCAGCCTGTACGAGCAGTACTTC. Amino acid sequence: CASSLMGSLYEQYF.

V gene TRBV5-6 combines with J gene TRBJ2-7; D is unclear. Trimming took 1 base from V and 3 from J, leaving 8 bases between them. The CDR3 covers 13 residues. CDR1 and CDR2 (germline): SGHDT, YYEEEE. CDR3 sequence: CASSLYMDYEQYF. CDR3 DNA sequence: TGTGCCAGCAGCTTGTACATGGACTACGAGCAGTACTTC. The variable domain in full, completed from reference TRBV5-6 and TRBJ2-7, reads DAGVTQSPTHLIKTRGQQVTLRCSPKSGHDTVSWYQQALGQGPQFIFQYYEEEERQRGNFPDRFSGHQFPNYSSELNVNALLLGDSALYLCASSLYMDYEQYFGPGTRLTVT.

There are many counts of this clonotype. V usage is TRBV21-1 and J usage is TRBJ2-4; the DNA was not used to check the table's D call, TRBD1. TRBV21-1 is designated a pseudogene. This CDR3 has 18 residues. The CDR3 spells CASSKGPGQGVCKNIQYF. As DNA, the CDR3 is TGTGCCAGCAGCAAAGGTCCGGGACAGGGGGTATGCAAAAACATTCAGTACTTC.

This clonotype was counted a few times. The chain couples TRBV10-1 to TRBJ2-7; tentatively, D is TRBD1 (6 bases). The CDR3 totals 15 residues. Trimming removed 5 bases at V and 4 bases at J, with 18 bases between. Germline values: CDR1 WNHNN, CDR2 SYGVQD (reference sequence). CDR3 sequence: CASSPALGRGYEQYF. CDR3 DNA: TGCGCCAGCAGTCCTGCTCTCGGTAGGGGGTACGAGCAGTACTTC.

For the CDR3, the DNA is TGCGCCAGCAGCCAAGAGCTTGGGACAGCTAAAGGGGTGGCTTTCTTT. It specifies CASSQELGTAKGVAFF. This sequence joins TRBV4-3 and TRBJ1-1, with 7 nucleotides matching TRBD1. The CDR3 sequence is 16 residues long. The J segment lost 11 bases and the V segment lost 0 bases, leaving 15 bases of the junction unmatched. In germline, CDR1 is LGHNA, CDR2 YSLEER.

The chain has TRBV29-1 and TRBJ2-7; TRBD1 agrees at 7 bases. CDR3 length equals 12 residues. Germline V CDR1 and CDR2: SQVTM, ANQGSEA. Losses at the gene ends were 4 bases for V and 5 bases for J; bases not matched to a gene: 5. The CDR3 DNA follows: TGCAGCGTTGCCAGGGGGAACCACGAGCAGTACTTC. This translates into CSVARGNHEQYF.

This chain uses TRBV4-3 with TRBJ2-3, with 12 nucleotides matching TRBD2. Trimming cost V 0 bases and J 6 bases; bases outside gene matches: 7. From germline, CDR1 is LGHNA and CDR2 YSLEER. CDR3 size: 17 residues. DNA of the CDR3: TGCGCCAGCAGCCAAGACCCTAGCGGGAGGGCCATGGATACGCAGTATTTT. Its translation is CASSQDPSGRAMDTQYF.

This clonotype has just a few counts. This chain joins TRBV6-2 or TRBV6-3 and TRBJ2-1; D is undetermined. CDR3 size: 12 residues. V lost 0 bases, J lost 9 bases, and 6 bases lay in between. Per the germline V gene, CDR1 is MNHEY and CDR2 is SVGEGT. The CDR3 nucleotides read TGTGCCAGCAGTTACTCAGAGCGTGAGCAGTTCTTC. Translated: CASSYSEREQFF.